This T cell receptor (beta chain) was documented in a study of CD8 T cells in Susac syndrome. The sequenced target, TCR beta, came from blood CD8+ and CD4+ T cells. Multiple sclerosis controls were treatment-naive patients with stable or active relapsing-remitting disease. CDR1 and CDR2 from the germline V gene are SGHAT and FQNNGV. Trimming removed 5 bases at V and 2 bases at J, with 16 bases between. This CDR3 contains 15 residues. RNA, at about 0.5 to 1 ug, was reverse transcribed with random hexamers. Multiplex immunoSEQ PCR targeted 54 Vbeta and 13 Jbeta TCR beta segments. Using its own MiXCR run on the immunoSEQ multiplex PCR reads, TCRdb lists one record per CDR3 protein. Here the sample spans some 400,000 distinct CDR3 sequences, around 85% being singletons.

The sequence was collected from a human donor with multiple sclerosis. The sequenced material came from CD8+ T cells from PBMCs. The chain has TRBV11-2 and TRBJ2-7; no clear D gene. This CDR3 reads CASSTYETATYEQYF. As DNA, the CDR3 is TGTGCCAGCAGCACCTACGAGACGGCAACCTACGAGCAGTACTTC.